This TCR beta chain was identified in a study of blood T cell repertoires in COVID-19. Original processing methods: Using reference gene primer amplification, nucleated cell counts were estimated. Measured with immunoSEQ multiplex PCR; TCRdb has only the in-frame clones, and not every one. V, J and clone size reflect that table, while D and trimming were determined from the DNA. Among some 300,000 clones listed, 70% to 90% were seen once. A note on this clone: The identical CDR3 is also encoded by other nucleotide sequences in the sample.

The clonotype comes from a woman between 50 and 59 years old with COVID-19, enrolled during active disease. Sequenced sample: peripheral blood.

CDR3 loop: CASSPTGGNQPQHF. The CDR3 bases are TGTGCCAGCTCACCAACAGGCGGCAATCAGCCCCAGCATTTT. The rearrangement links TRBV18 to TRBJ1-5; the D gene is possibly TRBD1 (5 bases). The CDR3 is 14 residues long. V shed 2 bases and J shed 2 bases, with 7 bases lying between them. Germline CDR1 reads KGHSH; CDR2 reads LQKENI.